Included here is one T cell receptor beta chain sequence, with context. As yet, its antigen is unknown. Unique molecular identifiers featured in how the TCRbeta library was prepared. A single record per CDR3 protein comes from TCRdb applying MiXCR to the PCR reads. The profile shows 250,000 to 300,000 distinct CDR3 sequences, about 9.5% of them singletons. The CDR3 contains 14 residues. Trimming removed 5 bases at V and 0 bases at J, with 9 bases between. Per the germline V gene, CDR1 is SGHVS and CDR2 is FNYEAQ. This record belongs to a study of T-cell reconstitution after alpha-beta-depleted transplantation in children. Regarding the study as a whole: Roughly two months post-transplant, alpha-beta T cells reportedly originated from several hundred graft clones that had expanded.

V and J are TRBV7-6 and TRBJ2-3; unclear D gene. The receptor was derived from a boy younger than two with acute myeloid leukemia, due to receive a stem cell transplant. The material sequenced was PBMCs, taken before TCRalphabeta/CD19-depleted stem cell transplant. The CDR3 here is CASSRLGSTDTQYF. As DNA, the CDR3 is TGTGCCAGCAGCCGCCTGGGAAGCACAGATACGCAGTATTTT.